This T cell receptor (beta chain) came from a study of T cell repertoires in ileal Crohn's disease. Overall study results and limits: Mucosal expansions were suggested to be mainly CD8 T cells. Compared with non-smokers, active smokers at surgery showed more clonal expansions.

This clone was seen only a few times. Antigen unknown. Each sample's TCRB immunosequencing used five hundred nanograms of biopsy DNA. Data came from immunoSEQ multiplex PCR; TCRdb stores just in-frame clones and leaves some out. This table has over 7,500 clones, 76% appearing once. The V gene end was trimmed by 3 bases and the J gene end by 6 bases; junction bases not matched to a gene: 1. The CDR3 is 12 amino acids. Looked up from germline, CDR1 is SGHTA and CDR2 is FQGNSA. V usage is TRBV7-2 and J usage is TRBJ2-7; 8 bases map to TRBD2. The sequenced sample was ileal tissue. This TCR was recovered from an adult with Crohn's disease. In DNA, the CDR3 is TGTGCCAGCAGCTTTACTAGCGGCGAGCAGTACTTC. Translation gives CASSFTSGEQYF.